Each of the 32 T cell receptor beta chains below was sequenced from the same sample in a study of shared clonotypes between healthy human individuals. In the naive CD8 group, cells lacked CD45RO and were positively selected for CCR7, so terminally differentiated effector memory CD45RA+ cells were left out. Assay used: immunoSEQ multiplex PCR; TCRdb lists only in-frame clones, some missing. The sample lists around 640,000 clones, 90% to 97% occurring once. Sequencing was done on a sample of naive CD8+ T cells sorted from blood. The receptor source for this set is a woman younger than 45 in good health.

This chain joins TRBV21-1 and TRBJ1-5. TRBV21-1 is a recognized pseudogene. The CDR3 is made up of 15 amino acids. CDR3 region: CASSKAHCPGIPQHF. The CDR3 DNA reads as TGTGCCAGCAGCAAAGCGCACTGCCCGGGGATACCCCAGCATTTT.

This chain links TRBV11-1 with TRBJ1-1; D unresolved. With 2 bases removed from V and 0 bases from J, the gap between germline ends came to 10 bases. The CDR3 extends over 15 amino acids. Looked up from germline, CDR1 is SGHAT and CDR2 is FQDESV (reference sequence). The CDR3 DNA reads as TGTGCCAGCAGCTTAACAAGACATATGAACACTGAAGCTTTCTTT. Its translation is CASSLTRHMNTEAFF.

Notes on this clone: Other DNA sequences within the sample encode an identical CDR3. This chain uses TRBV27 with TRBJ2-1; TRBD2 matches 9 bases. The CDR3 contains 16 residues. Germline CDR1 reads MNHEY; CDR2 reads SMNVEV (reference sequence). Trimming removed 5 bases from V and 0 bases from J; junction bases left unmatched: 5. The CDR3 loop is CASSPLAGSSYNEQFF. The CDR3 coding sequence is TGTGCCAGCAGTCCTCTAGCGGGGAGCTCCTACAATGAGCAGTTCTTC.

The V and J genes are TRBV4-1 and TRBJ2-7, with TRBD1 identical over 8 bases. After removal of 1 base from V and 2 bases from J, the junction contained 4 bases not matched to a gene. CDR3 length equals 15 residues. Germline V CDR1 and CDR2: MGHRA, YSYEKL. The CDR3 protein is CASSQATGAAYEQYF. The DNA for the CDR3 is TGCGCCAGCAGCCAAGCGACAGGGGCAGCCTACGAGCAGTACTTC.

CDR3: CASSERGNYGYTF. As DNA, the CDR3 is TGTGCCAGCAGTGAACGGGGGAACTATGGCTACACCTTC. The V call is TRBV25-1, the J call TRBJ1-2, with D maybe TRBD1 (5 bases). V lost 2 bases and J lost 2, with 6 bases in between. Germline V gene sequence: CDR1 MGHDK, CDR2 SYGVNS. CDR3 length: 13 amino acids.

The chain has TRBV27 and TRBJ2-3; D unresolved. V gave up 3 bases and J gave up 2 bases, with 15 bases separating them. Germline-derived CDR1 and CDR2 are MNHEY and SMNVEV (reference sequence). The CDR3 length is 16 residues. The CDR3 loop reads CASSFAQPIITDTQYF. CDR3 DNA sequence: TGTGCCAGCAGTTTCGCCCAGCCGATTATCACAGATACGCAGTATTTT.

DNA of the CDR3: TGCGCCAGCAGTCAAGAGTTAGCGGGAGGGGGAGATACGCAGTATTTT. Its protein product is CASSQELAGGGDTQYF. V gene TRBV23-1 combines with J gene TRBJ2-3; 11 positions match TRBD2. TRBV23-1 is designated an ORF whose function remains uncertain. V dropped 2 bases and J dropped 5; count of bases not matched to a gene: 6. The CDR3 totals 16 residues.

The chain links TRBV6-6 to TRBJ2-7; D is perhaps TRBD2 (5 bases). CDR3 length: 14 amino acids. Trimming left V 6 bases short and J 0 bases short, with 12 bases between. Germline CDR1 MNHNY, CDR2 SVGAGI (reference sequence). The CDR3 sequence: CASSSPDSSYEQYF. The CDR3, as DNA: TGTGCCAGCAGCTCGCCGGACTCCTCCTACGAGCAGTACTTC.

The chain uses TRBV7-9 and TRBJ2-5; TRBD2 is a possible D gene (5 bases). Trimming left V 5 bases short and J 4 bases short, with 23 bases between. Germline V CDR1 and CDR2: SEHNR, FQNEAQ (reference sequence). This CDR3 is built from 17 residues. The CDR3 here is CASSPPRGRRGLETQYF. As DNA, the CDR3 is TGTGCCAGCAGCCCGCCCCGAGGGCGCCGTGGTTTAGAGACCCAGTACTTC.

The rearrangement uses TRBV4-2 and TRBJ2-5, with 10 bases lining up with TRBD2. The CDR3 spans 16 residues. Germline trimming cut 5 bases from V and 2 bases from J; bases unmatched to any gene: 8. Germline V gene lookup returns CDR1 LGHNA and CDR2 YNFKEQ. CDR3 amino acids: CASSLSLAGVQETQYF. The CDR3 nucleotides read TGTGCCAGCAGCTTATCCCTAGCGGGGGTTCAAGAGACCCAGTACTTC.

The chain links TRBV9 to TRBJ2-1; 9 positions agree with TRBD2. V was clipped by 5 bases and J by 8 bases; unmatched bases: 5. The CDR3 has 13 residues. Germline V gene data show CDR1 as SGDLS and CDR2 as YYNGEE. CDR3 nucleotide sequence: TGTGCCAGCAGGGCTAGCGGGACCGATGAGCAGTTCTTC. It translates to CASRASGTDEQFF.

This rearrangement joins TRBV4-1 to TRBJ2-1; 9 bases map to TRBD2. Germline values: CDR1 MGHRA, CDR2 YSYEKL. V was pared by 4 bases and J by 14 bases, with 12 bases of the junction left unmatched. This CDR3 region has 14 residues. In nucleotides, the CDR3 is TGCGCCAGCAGCCTCGGACTAGCGTACGGAGAGGAGTTCTTC. Translated: CASSLGLAYGEEFF.

This clone was seen a single time. V is TRBV30 and J is TRBJ2-2; D might be TRBD1 or TRBD2, each matching 5 bases. The germline gives CDR1 GTSNPN, CDR2 SVGIG (reference sequence). Trimming removed 1 base from V and 1 base from J, with 22 bases in between. This CDR3 is 19 amino acids long. CDR3 amino acids: CAWSDWDHMEKLNTGELFF. The CDR3 DNA sequence: TGTGCCTGGAGTGACTGGGACCACATGGAAAAATTGAACACCGGGGAGCTGTTTTTT.

About this clone: The sample carries other DNA sequences with the same CDR3. The rearrangement uses TRBV27 and TRBJ2-3; TRBD2 is a possible D gene (6 bases). The germline gives CDR1 MNHEY, CDR2 SMNVEV (reference sequence). The CDR3 runs to 15 residues. The germline V and J ends were trimmed by 2 bases and 0 bases, with 9 bases remaining between them. The CDR3 nucleotides read TGTGCCAGCAGTTTACTCGGGACTAGCACAGATACGCAGTATTTT. Encoded protein: CASSLLGTSTDTQYF.

The V call is TRBV28, the J call TRBJ2-1; 7 bases align to TRBD2. The trim removed 5 bases at V and 7 bases at J, leaving 14 bases unmatched. Germline-derived CDR1 and CDR2 are MDHEN and SYDVKM. CDR3 length: 16 residues. Here the CDR3 DNA reads TGTGCCAGCAGTCTCTTGGGGGAGGGTCTTGTGAATGAGCAGTTCTTC. Its protein product is CASSLLGEGLVNEQFF.

The chain's CDR3 is CASSLGSLGGGIYGYTF. Here the CDR3 DNA reads TGTGCCAGCAGCTTAGGGTCCCTTGGGGGGGGGATCTATGGCTACACCTTC. The chain carries TRBV7-8 and TRBJ1-2; D might be TRBD1 (5 bases). This CDR3 comprises 17 residues. Deletions cut 1 base from V and 4 bases from J, with 19 bases between. Germline assignment: CDR1 SGHVS and CDR2 FQNEAQ.

The gene calls are TRBV5-1 and TRBJ1-6; D is ambiguous. V lost 0 bases and J lost 10, with 8 bases in between. The germline V gene encodes CDR1 SGHRS and CDR2 YFSETQ. The CDR3 covers 13 residues. The CDR3 DNA follows: TGCGCCAGCAGCTTGGCTGGGCGGTCACCCCTCCACTTT. This codes for CASSLAGRSPLHF. The variable domain in full, with the rest retrieved from reference TRBV5-1 and TRBJ1-6, is KAGVTQTPRYLIKTRGQQVTLSCSPISGHRSVSWYQQTPGQGLQFLFEYFSETQRNKGNFPGRFSGRQFSNSRSEMNVSTLELGDSALYLCASSLAGRSPLHFGNGTRLTVT.

V is TRBV28 and J is TRBJ2-7; D unclear. This CDR3 contains 14 residues. V shed 5 bases and J shed 2 bases, with 13 bases lying between them. Germline-derived CDR1 and CDR2 are MDHEN and SYDVKM. The DNA for the CDR3 is TGTGCCAGCAGTAAAGACACGTTACCCTACGAGCAGTACTTC. This encodes CASSKDTLPYEQYF. Using reference TRBV28 and TRBJ2-7 for the parts outside the CDR3, the full variable domain is DVKVTQSSRYLVKRTGEKVFLECVQDMDHENMFWYRQDPGLGLRLIYFSYDVKMKEKGDIPEGYSVSREKKERFSLILESASTNQTSMYLCASSKDTLPYEQYFGPGTRLTVT.

The table lists this clone with a few counts. J is TRBJ2-7 and V is TRBV7-9; D uncertain. Trimming left V 2 bases short and J 2 bases short, with 10 bases between. The CDR3 runs to 14 residues. The V gene's germline CDR1 is SEHNR and CDR2 FQNEAQ (reference sequence). DNA of the CDR3: TGTGCCAGCAGCTTACGCGACTTCACCTACGAGCAGTACTTC. Encoded protein: CASSLRDFTYEQYF. The full variable domain, with the rest looked up from reference TRBV7-9 and TRBJ2-7, is DTGVSQNPRHKITKRGQNVTFRCDPISEHNRLYWYRQTLGQGPEFLTYFQNEAQLEKSRLLSDRFSAERPKGSFSTLEIQRTEQGDSAMYLCASSLRDFTYEQYFGPGTRLTVT.

The V gene is TRBV5-6, the J gene TRBJ2-7; D tentatively reads TRBD1 or TRBD2 (5 bases each). This CDR3 is built from 13 residues. The V gene's germline CDR1 is SGHDT and CDR2 YYEEEE. V lost 2 bases, J lost 5 bases, and 11 bases lay in between. The DNA for the CDR3 is TGTGCCAGCAGCTTTGAGGGGAACCACGAGCAGTACTTC. It encodes CASSFEGNHEQYF.

This chain links TRBV28 with TRBJ2-7, with TRBD2 matching 7 bases. CDR1 and CDR2 (germline): MDHEN, SYDVKM. The V segment lost 2 bases and the J segment 1 base; nucleotides outside the gene matches: 2. CDR3 size: 14 residues. CDR3 sequence reads: CASSLLAESYEQYF. CDR3 sequence (DNA): TGTGCCAGCAGTTTACTAGCGGAATCCTACGAGCAGTACTTC. Complete variable domain (other parts from reference TRBV28 and TRBJ2-7): DVKVTQSSRYLVKRTGEKVFLECVQDMDHENMFWYRQDPGLGLRLIYFSYDVKMKEKGDIPEGYSVSREKKERFSLILESASTNQTSMYLCASSLLAESYEQYFGPGTRLTVT.

This clone showed up just a few times. The V call is TRBV2, the J call TRBJ2-1; D uncertain. There are 11 residues in the CDR3. V lost 0 bases to trimming and J lost 9 bases, with 3 bases between them. CDR1 is SNHLY and CDR2 is FYNNEI in the germline V gene. CDR3 sequence (DNA): TGTGCCAGCAGTGAAGCGGGTGAGCAGTTCTTC. It specifies CASSEAGEQFF.

As regards this clone: The junction shows a germline mismatch at one end, possibly a read error. The rearrangement uses TRBV7-9 and TRBJ1-3; no clear D gene. This CDR3 is 15 amino acids long. CDR1 SEHNR and CDR2 FQNEAQ come from the germline V gene (reference sequence). CDR3 DNA: TGTGCCAACAGCTTAGGCCCTAGCTCTGGAAACACCATATATTTT. It specifies CANSLGPSSGNTIYF.

The chain carries TRBV7-9 and TRBJ1-5, with D perhaps TRBD1 (6 bases). The CDR3 spans 15 residues. The germline CDR1 and CDR2 sequences are SEHNR and FQNEAQ (reference sequence). V was pared by 5 bases and J by 9 bases, with 20 bases between. CDR3 protein: CASSGTTQGPGPQHF. The CDR3 DNA follows: TGTGCCAGCAGCGGAACCACACAGGGACCAGGGCCCCAGCATTTT.

The chain uses TRBV10-2 and TRBJ2-7; D uncertain. The germline CDR1 and CDR2 sequences are WSHSY and SAAADI. The ends were cut back, 5 bases at V and 3 bases at J, with 17 bases in the middle. The CDR3 is 15 amino acids. DNA of the CDR3: TGCGCCAGCAGTTCTAGTAGCATGAGATTCTACGAGCAGTACTTC. It specifies CASSSSSMRFYEQYF.

The chain combines TRBV23-1 with TRBJ2-3, with D perhaps being TRBD1 or TRBD2 (5 bases each). TRBV23-1 belongs to the ORF category, with a function that is uncertain. This CDR3 region has 16 residues. Trimming pared 0 bases from V and 1 base from J, leaving 11 bases between. This CDR3 reads CASSQSSGTCTDTQYF. In DNA, the CDR3 is TGCGCCAGCAGTCAATCTTCAGGGACCTGCACAGATACGCAGTATTTT.

The chain uses TRBV28 and TRBJ1-4; 8 bases agree with TRBD1. V lost 6 bases to trimming and J lost 8 bases; unmatched junction nucleotides: 14. Germline V gene data show CDR1 as MDHEN and CDR2 as SYDVKM. The CDR3 length is 16 residues. The CDR3 region has the DNA TGTGCCAGCAGATCGGACAGGGCCTCCCCCCGGGAAAAACTGTTTTTT. It translates to CASRSDRASPREKLFF. Complete variable domain (other parts from reference TRBV28 and TRBJ1-4): DVKVTQSSRYLVKRTGEKVFLECVQDMDHENMFWYRQDPGLGLRLIYFSYDVKMKEKGDIPEGYSVSREKKERFSLILESASTNQTSMYLCASRSDRASPREKLFFGSGTQLSVL.

Note on this clone: At one end the junction does not follow the germline gene, possibly because of a read error. The rearrangement joins TRBV28 to TRBJ1-4; 7 nucleotides agree with TRBD1. CDR3 length: 12 amino acids. CDR1 MDHEN and CDR2 SYDVKM come from the germline V gene. In DNA form, the CDR3 reads TGTGCCAGCAGTTCATCTACTCCGGGACAGAATTTT. It translates to CASSSSTPGQNF.

This sequence joins TRBV28 and TRBJ2-7, with no clear D. V shed 1 base and J shed 4 bases, with 17 bases lying between them. The CDR3 length is 16 residues. Germline V gene data show CDR1 as MDHEN and CDR2 as SYDVKM. The CDR3 bases are TGTGCCAGCAGTTTATCGGCAGGCCGGGCGTGGTACGAGCAGTACTTC. Residues: CASSLSAGRAWYEQYF.

This clone was seen only once. V and J are TRBV28 and TRBJ1-5; no reliable D call. The V end was cut by 3 bases, the J end by 6 bases, with 9 bases between. CDR3 length: 13 residues. The germline CDR1 and CDR2 sequences are MDHEN and SYDVKM. The CDR3 region is CASSFQGTQPQHF. The CDR3 nucleotides read TGTGCCAGCAGTTTCCAAGGCACTCAGCCCCAGCATTTT.

The chain couples TRBV25-1 to TRBJ1-1; the D is unclear. The CDR3 has 14 amino acids. V was cut by 3 bases and J by 0 bases, with 8 bases left in between. Germline V CDR1 and CDR2: MGHDK, SYGVNS. The CDR3 region has the DNA TGTGCCAGCAGTGATCTTACGATGAACACTGAAGCTTTCTTT. It encodes CASSDLTMNTEAFF. Using reference TRBV25-1 and TRBJ1-1 for the parts outside the CDR3, the full variable domain is EADIYQTPRYLVIGTGKKITLECSQTMGHDKMYWYQQDPGMELHLIHYSYGVNSTEKGDLSSESTVSRIRTEHFPLTLESARPSHTSQYLCASSDLTMNTEAFFGQGTRLTVV.

V usage is TRBV7-6 and J usage is TRBJ2-7; 8 bases match TRBD1. After removal of 5 bases from V and 1 base from J, the junction contained 7 bases not matched to a gene. The CDR3 has 15 amino acids. Looked up from germline, CDR1 is SGHVS and CDR2 is FNYEAQ. The CDR3 DNA sequence: TGTGCCAGCAGCCCGCGACAGGGGATGTCCTACGAGCAGTACTTC. Amino acids: CASSPRQGMSYEQYF.